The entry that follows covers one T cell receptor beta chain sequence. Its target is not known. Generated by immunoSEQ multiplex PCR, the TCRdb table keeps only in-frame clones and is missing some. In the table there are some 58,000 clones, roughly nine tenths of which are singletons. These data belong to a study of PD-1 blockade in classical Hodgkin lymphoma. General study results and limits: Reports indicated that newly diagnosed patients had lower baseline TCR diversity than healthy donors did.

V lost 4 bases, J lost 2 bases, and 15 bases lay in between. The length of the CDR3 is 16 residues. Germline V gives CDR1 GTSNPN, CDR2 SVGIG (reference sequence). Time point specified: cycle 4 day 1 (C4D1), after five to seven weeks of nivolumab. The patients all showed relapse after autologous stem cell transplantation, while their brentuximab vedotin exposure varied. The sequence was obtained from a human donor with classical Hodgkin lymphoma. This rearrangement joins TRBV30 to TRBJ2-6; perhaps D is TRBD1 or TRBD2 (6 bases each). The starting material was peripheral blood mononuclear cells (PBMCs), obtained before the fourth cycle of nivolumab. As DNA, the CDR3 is TGTGCCTGGACCTATCGAGGGGGGACTGGGGCCAACGTCCTGACTTTC. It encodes CAWTYRGGTGANVLTF.